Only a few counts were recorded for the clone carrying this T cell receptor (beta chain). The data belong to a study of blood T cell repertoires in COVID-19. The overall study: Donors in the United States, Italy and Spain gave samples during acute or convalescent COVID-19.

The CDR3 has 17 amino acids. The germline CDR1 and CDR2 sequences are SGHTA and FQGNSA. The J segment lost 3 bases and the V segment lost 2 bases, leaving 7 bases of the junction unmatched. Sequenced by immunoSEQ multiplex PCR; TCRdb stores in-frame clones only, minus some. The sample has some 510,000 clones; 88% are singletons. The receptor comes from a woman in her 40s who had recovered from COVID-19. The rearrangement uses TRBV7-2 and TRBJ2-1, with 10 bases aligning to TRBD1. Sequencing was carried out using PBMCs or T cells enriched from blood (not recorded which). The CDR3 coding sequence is TGTGCCAGCAGCTTAATCGCTGGGACAGGGGTCTACAATGAGCAGTTCTTC. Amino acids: CASSLIAGTGVYNEQFF.